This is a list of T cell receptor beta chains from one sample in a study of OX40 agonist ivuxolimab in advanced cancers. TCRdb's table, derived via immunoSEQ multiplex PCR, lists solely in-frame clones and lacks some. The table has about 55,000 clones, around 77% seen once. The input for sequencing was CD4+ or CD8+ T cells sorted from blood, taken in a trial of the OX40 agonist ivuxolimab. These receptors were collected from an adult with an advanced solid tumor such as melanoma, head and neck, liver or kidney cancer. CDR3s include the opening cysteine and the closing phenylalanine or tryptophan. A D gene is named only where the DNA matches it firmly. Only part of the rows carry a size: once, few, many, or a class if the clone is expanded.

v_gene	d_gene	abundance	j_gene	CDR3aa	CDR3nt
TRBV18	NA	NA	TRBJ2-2	CASSPDPGELFF	TGTGCCAGCTCACCGGACCCCGGGGAGCTGTTTTTT
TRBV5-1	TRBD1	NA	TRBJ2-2	CASSLDRGNTGELFF	TGCGCCAGCAGCTTAGACAGGGGGAACACCGGGGAGCTGTTTTTT
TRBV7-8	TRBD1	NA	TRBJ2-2	CASSLTHRDRGLRFDTGELFF	TGTGCCAGCAGCTTGACTCACCGGGACAGGGGTTTGAGGTTTGACACCGGGGAGCTGTTTTTT
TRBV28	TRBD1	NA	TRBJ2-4	CASSLAGTGGQNIQYF	TGTGCCAGCAGTTTAGCCGGGACAGGGGGCCAAAACATTCAGTACTTC
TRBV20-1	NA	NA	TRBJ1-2	CSARARYGYTF	TGCAGTGCTAGGGCCAGATATGGCTACACCTTC
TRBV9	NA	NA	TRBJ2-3	CASSVVGGRTDTQYF	TGTGCCAGCAGCGTAGTCGGGGGACGCACAGATACGCAGTATTTT
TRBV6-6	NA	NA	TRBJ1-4	CASSYFGATNEKLFF	TGTGCCAGCAGTTACTTCGGGGCAACTAATGAAAAACTGTTTTTT
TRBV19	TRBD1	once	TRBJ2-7	CASSIRGLKEQYF	TGTGCCAGTAGTATCAGGGGGCTTAAGGAGCAGTACTTC
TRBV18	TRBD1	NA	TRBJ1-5	CASSRAGGFNQPQHF	TGTGCCAGCTCAAGGGCAGGGGGATTCAATCAGCCCCAGCATTTT
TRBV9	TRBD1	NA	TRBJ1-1	CASSPGQGEGRTEAFF	TGTGCCAGCAGCCCCGGACAGGGAGAGGGAAGAACTGAAGCTTTCTTT
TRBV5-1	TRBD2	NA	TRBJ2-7	CASSSGGASYEQYF	TGCGCCAGCAGTAGCGGGGGTGCTTCCTACGAGCAGTACTTC
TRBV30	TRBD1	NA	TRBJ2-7	CAWGQGQGNYEQYF	TGTGCCTGGGGTCAGGGACAGGGAAACTACGAGCAGTACTTC
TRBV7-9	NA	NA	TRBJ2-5	CASSLWAGGGETQYF	TGTGCCAGCAGCTTATGGGCAGGGGGGGGAGAGACCCAGTACTTC
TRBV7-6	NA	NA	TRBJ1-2	CASSLYGGQNYGYTF	TGTGCCAGCAGCTTATACGGGGGACAAAACTATGGCTACACCTTC
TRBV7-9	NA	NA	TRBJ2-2	CASSRRRTANTGELFF	TGTGCCAGCAGCCGACGGCGGACCGCGAACACCGGGGAGCTGTTTTTT
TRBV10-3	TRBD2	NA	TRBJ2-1	CAISDGTSGFNEQFF	TGTGCCATCAGCGACGGGACTAGCGGCTTCAATGAGCAGTTCTTC
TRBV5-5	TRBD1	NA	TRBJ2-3	CASSSRTGTDTQYF	TGTGCCAGCAGCTCTAGGACAGGTACAGATACGCAGTATTTT
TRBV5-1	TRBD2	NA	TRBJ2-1	CASRRGLAGNNEQFF	TGCGCCAGCAGGAGGGGACTAGCGGGAAATAATGAGCAGTTCTTC
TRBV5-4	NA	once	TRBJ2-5	CASSLLRGEWETQYF	TGTGCCAGCAGCTTGTTAAGGGGAGAGTGGGAGACCCAGTACTTC
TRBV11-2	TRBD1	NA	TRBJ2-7	CASSRTGVDLRAYEQYF	TGTGCCAGCAGCCGGACAGGGGTCGACCTTCGGGCCTACGAGCAGTACTTC
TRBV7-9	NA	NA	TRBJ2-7	CASSLALGRRSSYEQYF	TGTGCCAGCAGCTTAGCCCTGGGACGGAGGAGCTCCTACGAGCAGTACTTC
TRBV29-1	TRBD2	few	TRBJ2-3	CSVGGLAGISTDTQYF	TGCAGCGTTGGGGGACTAGCGGGGATTAGTACAGATACGCAGTATTTT
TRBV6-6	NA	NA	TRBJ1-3	CASSYGRGAGNTIYF	TGTGCCAGCAGTTACGGGCGCGGAGCTGGAAACACCATATATTTT
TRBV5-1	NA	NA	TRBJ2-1	CASSLSSNNEQFF	TGCGCCAGCAGCCTATCCAGCAACAATGAGCAGTTCTTC